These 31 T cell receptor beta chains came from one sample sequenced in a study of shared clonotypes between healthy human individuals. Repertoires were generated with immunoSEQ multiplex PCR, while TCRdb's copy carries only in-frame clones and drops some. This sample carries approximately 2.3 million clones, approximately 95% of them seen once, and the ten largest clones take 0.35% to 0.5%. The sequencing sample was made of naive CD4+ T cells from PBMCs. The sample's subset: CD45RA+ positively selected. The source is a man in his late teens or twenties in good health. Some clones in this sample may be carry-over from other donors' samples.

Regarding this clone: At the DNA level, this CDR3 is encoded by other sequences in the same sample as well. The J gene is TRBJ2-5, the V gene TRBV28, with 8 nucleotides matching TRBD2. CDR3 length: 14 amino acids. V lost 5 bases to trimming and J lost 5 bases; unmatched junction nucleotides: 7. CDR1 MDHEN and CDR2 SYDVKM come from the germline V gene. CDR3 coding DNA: TGTGCCAGCAGTCCCGGGGGGGGCCGGGAGACCCAGTACTTC. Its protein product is CASSPGGGRETQYF.

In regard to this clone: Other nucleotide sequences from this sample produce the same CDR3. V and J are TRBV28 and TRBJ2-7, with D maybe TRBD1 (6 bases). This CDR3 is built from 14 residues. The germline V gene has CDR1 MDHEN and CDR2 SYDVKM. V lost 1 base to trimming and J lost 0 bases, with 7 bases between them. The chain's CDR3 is CASSLLGASYEQYF. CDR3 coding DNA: TGTGCCAGCAGTTTATTGGGGGCCTCCTACGAGCAGTACTTC.

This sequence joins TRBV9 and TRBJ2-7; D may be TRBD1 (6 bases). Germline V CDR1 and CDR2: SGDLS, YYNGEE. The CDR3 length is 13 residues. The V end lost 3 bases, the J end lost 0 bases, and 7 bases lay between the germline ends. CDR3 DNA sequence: TGTGCCAGCAGCGCGACAGGCTCCTACGAGCAGTACTTC. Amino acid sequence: CASSATGSYEQYF.

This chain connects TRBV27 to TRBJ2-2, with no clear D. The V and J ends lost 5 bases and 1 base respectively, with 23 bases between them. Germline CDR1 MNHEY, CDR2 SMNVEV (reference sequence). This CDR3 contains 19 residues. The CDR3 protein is CASSTDFHVMLKNTGELFF. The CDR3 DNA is TGTGCCAGCAGTACCGACTTTCACGTGATGCTAAAGAACACCGGGGAGCTGTTTTTT.

In DNA, the CDR3 is TGTGCCAGCAGCTTTTACCCAGGGTCCCAAGAGACCCAGTACTTC. It codes for CASSFYPGSQETQYF. V gene TRBV11-2 combines with J gene TRBJ2-5, with D possibly TRBD1 on 5 matching bases. CDR1 and CDR2 from the germline V gene are SGHAT and FQNNGV. Trimming took 3 bases from V and 1 from J, leaving 12 bases between them. The length of the CDR3 is 15 residues.

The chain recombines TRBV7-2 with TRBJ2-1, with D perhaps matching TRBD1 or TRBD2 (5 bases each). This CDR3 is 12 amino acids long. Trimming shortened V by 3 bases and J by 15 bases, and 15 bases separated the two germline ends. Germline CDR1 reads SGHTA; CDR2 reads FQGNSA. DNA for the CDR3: TGTGCCAGCAGCTTGATGTATCCGGGGCGGTTCTTC. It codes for CASSLMYPGRFF.

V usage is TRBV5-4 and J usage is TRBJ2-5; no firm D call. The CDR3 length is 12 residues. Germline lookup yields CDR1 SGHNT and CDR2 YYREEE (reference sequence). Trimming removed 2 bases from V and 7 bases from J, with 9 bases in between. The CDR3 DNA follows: TGTGCCAGCAGCTTAGGGTCTGTGACCCAGTACTTC. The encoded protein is CASSLGSVTQYF.

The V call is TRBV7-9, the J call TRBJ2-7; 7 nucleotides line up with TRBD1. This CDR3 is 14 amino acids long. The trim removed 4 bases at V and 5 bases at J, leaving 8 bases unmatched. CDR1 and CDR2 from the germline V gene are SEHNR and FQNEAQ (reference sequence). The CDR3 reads CASSSDRESNEQYF. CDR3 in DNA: TGTGCCAGCAGCTCCGACAGGGAGAGCAACGAGCAGTACTTC.

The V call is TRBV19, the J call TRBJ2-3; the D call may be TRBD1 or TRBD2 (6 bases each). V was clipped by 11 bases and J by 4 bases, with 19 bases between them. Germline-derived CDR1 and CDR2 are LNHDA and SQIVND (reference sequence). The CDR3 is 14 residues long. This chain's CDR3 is CASKRGTVPDTQYF. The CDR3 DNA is TGTGCCTCAAAAAGGGGGACTGTTCCAGATACGCAGTATTTT. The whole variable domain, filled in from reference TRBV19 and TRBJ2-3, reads DGGITQSPKYLFRKEGQNVTLSCEQNLNHDAMYWYRQDPGQGLRLIYYSQIVNDFQKGDIAEGYSVSREKKESFPLTVTSAQKNPTAFYLCASKRGTVPDTQYFGPGTRLTVL.

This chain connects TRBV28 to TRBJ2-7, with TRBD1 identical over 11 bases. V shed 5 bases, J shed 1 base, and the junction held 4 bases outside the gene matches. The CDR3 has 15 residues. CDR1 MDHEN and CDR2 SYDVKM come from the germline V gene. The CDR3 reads CASSRGTGGSYEQYF. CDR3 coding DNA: TGTGCCAGCAGTCGAGGGACAGGGGGTTCCTACGAGCAGTACTTC.

CDR3 amino acids: CASSKTGVANYGYTF. In DNA, the CDR3 is TGTGCCAGCAGCAAAACAGGGGTAGCCAACTATGGCTACACCTTC. The chain carries TRBV6-5 and TRBJ1-2; 7 bases agree with TRBD1. CDR1 is MNHEY and CDR2 is SVGAGI in the germline V gene. V lost 6 bases to trimming and J lost 2 bases; unmatched junction nucleotides: 9. This CDR3 is built from 15 residues.

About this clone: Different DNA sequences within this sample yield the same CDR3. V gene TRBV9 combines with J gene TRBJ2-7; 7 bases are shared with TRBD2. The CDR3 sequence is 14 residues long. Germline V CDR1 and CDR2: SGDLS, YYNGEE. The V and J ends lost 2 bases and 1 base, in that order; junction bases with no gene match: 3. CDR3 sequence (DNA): TGTGCCAGCAGCGTCTCTAGCGGATCCTACGAGCAGTACTTC. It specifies CASSVSSGSYEQYF.

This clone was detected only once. DNA for the CDR3: TGTGCCAGCAGACCTCCTAGGCTAGCGATTGATTCCTACGAGCAGTACTTC. Protein: CASRPPRLAIDSYEQYF. This chain uses TRBV12-1 with TRBJ2-7; the DNA was not used to check the table's D call, TRBD2. TRBV12-1 is designated a pseudogene. The CDR3 loop spans 17 amino acids.

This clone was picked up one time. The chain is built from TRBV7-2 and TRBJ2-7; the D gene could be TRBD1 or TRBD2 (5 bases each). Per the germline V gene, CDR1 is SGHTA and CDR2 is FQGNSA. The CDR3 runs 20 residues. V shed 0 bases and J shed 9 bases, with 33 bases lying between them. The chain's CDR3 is CASSLANIPRATALLSRQYF. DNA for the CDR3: TGTGCCAGCAGCTTAGCAAACATCCCGCGGGCGACAGCGCTCCTTTCGCGGCAGTACTTC.

CDR3 in DNA: TGCGCTAAAAGAGGGGCGGATGAAAAACTGTTTTTT. Protein product: CAKRGADEKLFF. The rearrangement links TRBV29-1 to TRBJ1-4, with a tentative D call TRBD1 (5 bases). CDR1 and CDR2 (germline): SQVTM, ANQGSEA. CDR3 length: 12 residues.

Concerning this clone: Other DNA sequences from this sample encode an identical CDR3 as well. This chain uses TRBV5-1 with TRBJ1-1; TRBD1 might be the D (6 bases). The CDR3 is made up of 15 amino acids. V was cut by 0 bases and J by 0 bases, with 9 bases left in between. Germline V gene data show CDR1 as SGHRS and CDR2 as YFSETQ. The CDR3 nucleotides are TGCGCCAGCAGCTTGGTCTCAGGGGTGAACACTGAAGCTTTCTTT. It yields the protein CASSLVSGVNTEAFF.

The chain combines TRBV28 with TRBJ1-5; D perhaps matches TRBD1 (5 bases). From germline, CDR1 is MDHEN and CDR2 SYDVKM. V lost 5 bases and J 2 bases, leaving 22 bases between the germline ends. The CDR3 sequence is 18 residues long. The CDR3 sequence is CASSPLGVGRGGNQPQHF. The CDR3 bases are TGTGCCAGCAGTCCGCTCGGGGTGGGTAGAGGGGGCAATCAGCCCCAGCATTTT.

The CDR3 sequence is CASSWGQKETQYF. For the CDR3, the DNA is TGTGCCAGCAGCTGGGGACAAAAAGAGACCCAGTACTTC. The J gene is TRBJ2-5, the V gene TRBV5-6; possible D gene TRBD1, 6 bases. Trimming took off 3 bases at V and 3 bases at J, with 9 bases between the two ends. The length of the CDR3 is 13 residues. Germline loops: CDR1 SGHDT, CDR2 YYEEEE.

This CDR3 reads CASSFGRDYNQPQHF. CDR3 DNA sequence: TGTGCCAGCAGCTTTGGGAGAGACTACAATCAGCCCCAGCATTTT. This chain uses TRBV7-2 with TRBJ1-5; no definite D call. In germline, CDR1 is SGHTA, CDR2 FQGNSA. The CDR3 contains 15 residues. V shed 3 bases and J shed 3 bases, with 12 bases lying between them.

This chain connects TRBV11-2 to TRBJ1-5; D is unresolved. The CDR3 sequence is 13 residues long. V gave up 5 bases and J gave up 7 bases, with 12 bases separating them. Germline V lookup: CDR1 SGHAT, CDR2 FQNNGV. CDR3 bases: TGTGCCAGCAGCCCCACCCAAAGCCAGCCCCAGCATTTT. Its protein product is CASSPTQSQPQHF.

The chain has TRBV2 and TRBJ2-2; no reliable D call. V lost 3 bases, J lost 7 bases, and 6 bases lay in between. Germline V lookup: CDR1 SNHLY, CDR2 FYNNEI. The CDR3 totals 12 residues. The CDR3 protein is CASSDHGGELFF. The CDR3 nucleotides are TGTGCCAGCAGTGACCATGGCGGGGAGCTGTTTTTT.

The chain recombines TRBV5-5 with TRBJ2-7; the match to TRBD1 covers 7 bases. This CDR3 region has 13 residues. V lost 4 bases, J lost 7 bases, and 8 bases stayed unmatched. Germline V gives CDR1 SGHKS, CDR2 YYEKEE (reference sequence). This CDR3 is CASSRFGQDEQYF. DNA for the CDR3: TGTGCCAGCAGCAGATTCGGACAGGATGAGCAGTACTTC.

The chain's CDR3 is CASSQGGSNYGYTF. CDR3 DNA: TGTGCCAGCAGCCAAGGCGGGAGTAACTATGGCTACACCTTC. The chain has TRBV16 and TRBJ1-2; D call uncertain. Per the germline V gene, CDR1 is KGHSY and CDR2 is FQNENV. With 2 bases removed from V and 1 base from J, the gap between germline ends came to 8 bases. The length of the CDR3 is 14 residues.

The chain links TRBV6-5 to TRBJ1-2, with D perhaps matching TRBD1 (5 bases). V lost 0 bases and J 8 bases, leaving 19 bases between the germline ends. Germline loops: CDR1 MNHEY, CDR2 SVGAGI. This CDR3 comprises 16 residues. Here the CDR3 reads CASSYSVAGWSGGYTF. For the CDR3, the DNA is TGTGCCAGCAGTTACTCCGTGGCAGGGTGGTCGGGAGGCTACACCTTC.

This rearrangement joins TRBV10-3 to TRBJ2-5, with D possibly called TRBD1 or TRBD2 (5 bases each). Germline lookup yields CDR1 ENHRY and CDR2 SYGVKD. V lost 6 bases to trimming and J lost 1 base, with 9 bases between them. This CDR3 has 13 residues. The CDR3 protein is CAISTGAQETQYF. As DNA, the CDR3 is TGTGCCATCAGCACCGGGGCCCAAGAGACCCAGTACTTC.

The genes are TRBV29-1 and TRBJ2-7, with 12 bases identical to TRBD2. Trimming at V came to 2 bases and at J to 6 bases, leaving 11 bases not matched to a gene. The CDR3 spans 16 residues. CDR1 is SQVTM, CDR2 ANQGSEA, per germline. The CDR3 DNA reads TGCAGCGTTGAAACCCTAGCGGGAGGGCGATTCAGCGAGCAGTACTTC. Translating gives CSVETLAGGRFSEQYF.

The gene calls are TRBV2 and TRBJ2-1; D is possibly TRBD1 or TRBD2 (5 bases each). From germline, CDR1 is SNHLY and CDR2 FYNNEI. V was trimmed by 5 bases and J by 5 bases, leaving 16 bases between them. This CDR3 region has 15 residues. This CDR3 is CASSRYGAANNEQFF. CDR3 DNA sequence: TGTGCCAGCAGTCGGTACGGGGCGGCGAACAATGAGCAGTTCTTC.

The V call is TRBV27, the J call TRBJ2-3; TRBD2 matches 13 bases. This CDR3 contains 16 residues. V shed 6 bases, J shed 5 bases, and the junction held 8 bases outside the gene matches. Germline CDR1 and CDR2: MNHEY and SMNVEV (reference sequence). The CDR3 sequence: CASRTHGLAGVDTQYF. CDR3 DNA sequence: TGTGCCAGCAGGACTCATGGACTAGCGGGAGTAGATACGCAGTATTTT.

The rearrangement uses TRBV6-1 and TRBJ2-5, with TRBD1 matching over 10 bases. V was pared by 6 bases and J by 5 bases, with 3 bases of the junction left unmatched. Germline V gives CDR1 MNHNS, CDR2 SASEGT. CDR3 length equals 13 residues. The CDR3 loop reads CASSRTGGETQYF. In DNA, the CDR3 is TGTGCCAGCAGCAGGACAGGGGGGGAGACCCAGTACTTC.

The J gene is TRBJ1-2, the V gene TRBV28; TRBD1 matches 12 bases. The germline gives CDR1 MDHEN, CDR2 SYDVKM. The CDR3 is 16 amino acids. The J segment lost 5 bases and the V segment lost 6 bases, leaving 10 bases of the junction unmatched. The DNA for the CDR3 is TGTGCCAGCAGACCCACCGGGACAGGGGGCACTTATGGCTACACCTTC. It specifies CASRPTGTGGTYGYTF.

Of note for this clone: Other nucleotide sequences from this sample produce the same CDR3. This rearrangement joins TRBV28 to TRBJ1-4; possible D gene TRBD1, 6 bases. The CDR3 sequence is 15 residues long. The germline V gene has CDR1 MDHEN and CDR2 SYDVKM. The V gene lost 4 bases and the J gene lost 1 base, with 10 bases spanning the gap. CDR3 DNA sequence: TGTGCCAGCAGTTCACAAGGGGGAACTAATGAAAAACTGTTTTTT. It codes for CASSSQGGTNEKLFF.